These 27 T cell receptor beta chains originate from one sample sequenced in a study of shared clonotypes between healthy human individuals. Repertoires were generated with immunoSEQ multiplex PCR, while TCRdb's copy carries only in-frame clones and drops some. The sample records 1 million to 1.2 million clones, 70% to 80% being singletons. Sequencing was performed on memory CD4+ T cells from PBMCs. The subset: CD45RA-negative fraction. The receptors shown here come from a man aged 18 to 29 in good health. Some clones in this sample may be carry-over from other donors' samples.

The rearrangement joins TRBV7-2 to TRBJ1-4; D remains ambiguous. Trimming shortened V by 0 bases and J by 8 bases, and 13 bases separated the two germline ends. The germline gives CDR1 SGHTA, CDR2 FQGNSA. This CDR3 has 15 residues. The DNA for the CDR3 is TGTGCCAGCAGCTTAGCGGGGTACACCCGAGAAAAACTGTTTTTT. Amino acids: CASSLAGYTREKLFF.

This sequence joins TRBV10-1 and TRBJ2-3, with TRBD1 as a possible D gene (8 bases). The germline CDR1 and CDR2 sequences are WNHNN and SYGVQD (reference sequence). The CDR3 loop spans 14 amino acids. V lost 8 bases and J lost 1, with 13 bases in between. The CDR3 is CASGEGQGTDTQYF. The CDR3 DNA is TGCGCCAGCGGGGAGGGACAGGGCACAGATACGCAGTATTTT.

This clone was seen at least ten times. The CDR3 bases are TGTGCCAGCAGCGGGATTAACACTGAAGCTTTCTTT. Amino acids: CASSGINTEAFF. This chain connects TRBV2 to TRBJ1-1; D is undetermined. This CDR3 contains 12 residues. Trimming took off 6 bases at V and 2 bases at J, with 7 bases between the two ends. Germline V gene data show CDR1 as SNHLY and CDR2 as FYNNEI. Variable domain in full (rest from reference TRBV2 and TRBJ1-1): EPEVTQTPSHQVTQMGQEVILRCVPISNHLYFYWYRQILGQKVEFLVSFYNNEISEKSEIFDDQFSVERPDGSNFTLKIRSTKLEDSAMYFCASSGINTEAFFGQGTRLTVV.

This sequence joins TRBV29-1 and TRBJ2-1; 8 nucleotides line up with TRBD2. V dropped 6 bases and J dropped 7; count of bases not matched to a gene: 17. The CDR3 runs to 16 residues. The germline V gene encodes CDR1 SQVTM and CDR2 ANQGSEA. The DNA for the CDR3 is TGCAGCGTCCTAACCAGAGCGGGAGTCAGGTTTAATGAGCAGTTCTTC. Residues: CSVLTRAGVRFNEQFF.

The chain combines TRBV7-2 with TRBJ2-5, with 12 nucleotides matching TRBD1. The CDR3 runs 16 residues. Germline V lookup: CDR1 SGHTA, CDR2 FQGNSA. V was clipped by 5 bases and J by 7 bases; unmatched bases: 11. The CDR3 here is CASSRGTGGVKGTQYF. As DNA, the CDR3 is TGTGCCAGCAGCCGAGGGACAGGGGGCGTGAAAGGGACCCAGTACTTC.

This clone appeared many times. The V gene is TRBV2, the J gene TRBJ2-7; D tentatively fits TRBD1 or TRBD2 (5 bases each). Trimming cost V 6 bases and J 6 bases, with 12 bases left between them. Looked up from germline, CDR1 is SNHLY and CDR2 is FYNNEI. The CDR3 runs to 12 residues. The chain's CDR3 is CASSLDSGEQYF. Here the CDR3 DNA reads TGTGCCAGCAGCCTAGACAGCGGCGAGCAGTACTTC.

J is TRBJ2-1 and V is TRBV6-1; no reliable D call. Trimming removed 1 base from V and 4 bases from J, with 11 bases in between. Germline CDR1 MNHNS, CDR2 SASEGT. There are 15 residues in the CDR3. In DNA, the CDR3 is TGTGCCAGCAGTGAAGGGCCAGGTGCATACAATGAGCAGTTCTTC. Its protein is CASSEGPGAYNEQFF.

The rearrangement joins TRBV7-8 to TRBJ1-3; D possibly corresponds to TRBD1 (6 bases). Germline-derived CDR1 and CDR2 are SGHVS and FQNEAQ. The ends were cut back, 1 base at V and 7 bases at J, with 17 bases in the middle. This CDR3 contains 16 residues. The CDR3, as DNA: TGTGCCAGCAGCTTAGTTCTTGGCAAGGGGGGGAACACCATATATTTT. Residues: CASSLVLGKGGNTIYF.

This clone was seen more than once but under ten times. J is TRBJ2-3 and V is TRBV27; the D is unclear. CDR1 is MNHEY, CDR2 SMNVEV, per germline (reference sequence). Trimming left V 3 bases short and J 3 bases short, with 4 bases between. CDR3 length: 12 amino acids. The CDR3: CASSFVTDTQYF. DNA of the CDR3: TGTGCCAGCAGTTTTGTAACAGATACGCAGTATTTT.

V gene TRBV6-6 combines with J gene TRBJ2-1, with 9 bases that match TRBD1. The germline CDR1 and CDR2 sequences are MNHNY and SVGAGI (reference sequence). CDR3 size: 15 residues. V lost 0 bases, J lost 8 bases, and 5 bases stayed unmatched. CDR3 loop: CASSYSAQGADEQFF. The CDR3 nucleotides are TGTGCCAGCAGTTACTCTGCACAGGGGGCCGATGAGCAGTTCTTC.

J is TRBJ1-2 and V is TRBV25-1, with D possibly being TRBD1 (5 bases). The germline gives CDR1 MGHDK, CDR2 SYGVNS. This CDR3 has 13 residues. Trimming left V 3 bases short and J 4 bases short, with 9 bases between. The CDR3 spells CASSEGTGYGYTF. The CDR3 DNA reads as TGTGCCAGCAGTGAGGGTACAGGCTATGGCTACACCTTC.

V usage is TRBV5-1 and J usage is TRBJ1-1, with D possibly TRBD1 on 5 matching bases. The CDR3 length is 16 residues. CDR1 SGHRS and CDR2 YFSETQ come from the germline V gene. With 0 bases removed from V and 0 bases from J, the gap between germline ends came to 12 bases. The CDR3 protein is CASSLGAGTMNTEAFF. The CDR3 DNA sequence: TGCGCCAGCAGCTTGGGGGCAGGGACTATGAACACTGAAGCTTTCTTT.

This rearrangement joins TRBV29-1 to TRBJ2-7; 7 nucleotides agree with TRBD1. After removal of 1 base from V and 3 bases from J, the junction contained 3 bases not matched to a gene. The CDR3 totals 13 residues. CDR1 SQVTM and CDR2 ANQGSEA come from the germline V gene. Here the CDR3 reads CSVEGTGLYEQYF. The CDR3 nucleotides are TGCAGCGTTGAAGGGACAGGTCTCTACGAGCAGTACTTC.

This clone has only one observation. V and J are TRBV28 and TRBJ1-2; D unresolved. CDR1 and CDR2 (germline): MDHEN, SYDVKM. V lost 2 bases, J lost 8 bases, and 9 bases lay in between. This CDR3 is 12 amino acids long. The CDR3 here is CASSLRVGGYTF. The DNA of the CDR3 is TGTGCCAGCAGTTTACGAGTGGGAGGCTACACCTTC.

This sequence joins TRBV4-2 and TRBJ2-7, with 15 bases fitting TRBD2. Germline loops: CDR1 LGHNA, CDR2 YNFKEQ. Trimming took 4 bases from V and 5 from J; bases not matched to a gene: 6. The CDR3 is 16 residues long. This chain's CDR3 is CASSRGLAGGADEQYF. CDR3 sequence (DNA): TGTGCCAGCAGCCGAGGACTAGCGGGAGGGGCTGACGAGCAGTACTTC.

This chain joins TRBV5-1 and TRBJ2-3; D is unresolved. V lost 4 bases to trimming and J lost 1 base, with 13 bases between them. Germline CDR1 reads SGHRS; CDR2 reads YFSETQ. The CDR3 sequence is 15 residues long. The CDR3 is CASSPLTRGTDTQYF. The CDR3 nucleotides are TGCGCCAGCAGCCCACTAACTCGGGGCACAGATACGCAGTATTTT.

This clone was picked up a small number of times. This rearrangement joins TRBV4-2 to TRBJ2-7; 13 positions match TRBD2. With V trimmed by 0 bases and J by 8 bases, 13 bases remained unmatched. Looked up from germline, CDR1 is LGHNA and CDR2 is YNFKEQ. There are 18 residues in the CDR3. CDR3 DNA: TGTGCCAGCAGCCAAGATAGCTTACTAGCGGGAGGGCTCTTGCAGCAGTACTTC. Protein: CASSQDSLLAGGLLQQYF.

The chain combines TRBV30 with TRBJ2-7; D may be TRBD2 (5 bases). The V gene lost 0 bases and the J gene lost 7 bases, with 13 bases spanning the gap. The germline V gene has CDR1 GTSNPN and CDR2 SVGIG (reference sequence). The CDR3 runs 13 residues. In DNA form, the CDR3 reads TGTGCCTGGAGTGTTAACTTACGGGAAGAGCAGTACTTC. Amino acids: CAWSVNLREEQYF.

Worth noting for this clone: Other DNA sequences within the sample encode an identical CDR3. This sequence joins TRBV7-2 and TRBJ2-2; 8 positions agree with TRBD2. The germline gives CDR1 SGHTA, CDR2 FQGNSA. The CDR3 is 16 residues long. V shed 1 base, J shed 4 bases, and the junction held 5 bases outside the gene matches. The CDR3 loop reads CASSLGALAVTGELFF. CDR3 nucleotide sequence: TGTGCCAGCAGCTTAGGGGCACTAGCGGTCACCGGGGAGCTGTTTTTT.

This clone was seen once. This chain joins TRBV7-2 and TRBJ1-4, with D hard to call. With 5 bases removed from V and 7 bases from J, the gap between germline ends came to 8 bases. Germline-derived CDR1 and CDR2 are SGHTA and FQGNSA. This CDR3 is built from 12 residues. In nucleotides, the CDR3 is TGTGCCAGCAGCCCTCTGGGTGAAAAACTGTTTTTT. Protein: CASSPLGEKLFF.

The rearrangement joins TRBV2 to TRBJ2-6; 7 bases agree with TRBD2. The ends lost 11 bases at V and 0 bases at J; junction bases unmatched: 7. Germline assignment: CDR1 SNHLY and CDR2 FYNNEI. The CDR3 is 15 residues long. The CDR3 DNA reads TGTGCCGGAGGGGAGGGGAACTCTGGGGCCAACGTCCTGACTTTC. This encodes CAGGEGNSGANVLTF.

This rearrangement joins TRBV6-1 to TRBJ2-7; 9 bases fit TRBD1. Trimming at V came to 6 bases and at J to 2 bases, leaving 8 bases not matched to a gene. Germline V CDR1 and CDR2: MNHNS, SASEGT. This CDR3 comprises 15 residues. The DNA of the CDR3 is TGTGCCAGCAGCCAGGACAGGGGTTCCACCTACGAGCAGTACTTC. This sequence encodes CASSQDRGSTYEQYF.

The V call is TRBV5-1, the J call TRBJ2-5; 10 bases are shared with TRBD2. This CDR3 contains 15 residues. Germline V lookup: CDR1 SGHRS, CDR2 YFSETQ. V shed 5 bases, J shed 3 bases, and the junction held 7 bases outside the gene matches. CDR3 sequence reads: CASRSGTSAEETQYF. In DNA, the CDR3 is TGCGCCAGCAGATCTGGGACTAGCGCCGAAGAGACCCAGTACTTC.

This clone was picked up a small number of times. The chain links TRBV5-4 to TRBJ2-5, with unresolved D. V was cut by 4 bases and J by 4 bases, with 14 bases left in between. The CDR3 spans 14 residues. The germline CDR1 and CDR2 sequences are SGHNT and YYREEE (reference sequence). The CDR3, as DNA: TGTGCCAGCAGCCCAGGCACTAACTCAGAGACCCAGTACTTC. Translated, it gives CASSPGTNSETQYF.

This clone was seen just once. The chain is built from TRBV7-9 and TRBJ2-1; 7 positions match TRBD2. Germline assignment: CDR1 SEHNR and CDR2 FQNEAQ (reference sequence). CDR3 length equals 17 residues. The J segment lost 0 bases and the V segment lost 5 bases, leaving 10 bases of the junction unmatched. CDR3 DNA: TGTGCCAGCAGCCCCCTAACTAGCGCCAGCTCCTACAATGAGCAGTTCTTC. Its protein product is CASSPLTSASSYNEQFF.

The chain uses TRBV9 and TRBJ2-3, with 8 bases aligning to TRBD2. Germline assignment: CDR1 SGDLS and CDR2 YYNGEE. The CDR3 is 16 residues long. Trimming took 4 bases from V and 3 from J; bases not matched to a gene: 10. In DNA form, the CDR3 reads TGTGCCAGCAGCCCCCAAAGGGCGGGAGGTACAGATACGCAGTATTTT. Its translation: CASSPQRAGGTDTQYF.

The rearrangement joins TRBV5-1 to TRBJ2-7; maybe TRBD1 (6 bases). Trimming stripped 0 bases from V and 2 bases from J, with 12 bases between. CDR1 SGHRS and CDR2 YFSETQ come from the germline V gene. This CDR3 contains 15 residues. The CDR3 nucleotides are TGCGCCAGCAGCTTGGTCTTACAGGGAGCCTACGAGCAGTACTTC. Amino acids: CASSLVLQGAYEQYF.